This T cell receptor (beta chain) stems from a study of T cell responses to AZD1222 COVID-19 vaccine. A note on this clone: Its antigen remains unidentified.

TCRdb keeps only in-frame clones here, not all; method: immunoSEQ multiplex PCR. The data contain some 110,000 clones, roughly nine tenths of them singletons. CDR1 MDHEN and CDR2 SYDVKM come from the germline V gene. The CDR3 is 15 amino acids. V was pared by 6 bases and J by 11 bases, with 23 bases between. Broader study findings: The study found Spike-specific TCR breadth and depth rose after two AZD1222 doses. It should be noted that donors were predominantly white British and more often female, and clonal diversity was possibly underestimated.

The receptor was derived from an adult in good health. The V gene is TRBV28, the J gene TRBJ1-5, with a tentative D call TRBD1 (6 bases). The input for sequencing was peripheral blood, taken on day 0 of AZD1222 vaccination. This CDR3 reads CASSLPDSLAGAQHF. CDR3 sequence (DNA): TGTGCCAGCAGCCTGCCGGACAGCCTCGCAGGGGCCCAGCATTTT.